Presented here are 19 T cell receptor beta chains from one specimen sequenced in a study of T cell responses to AZD1222 COVID-19 vaccine. The protocol was immunoSEQ multiplex PCR, while the TCRdb copy is restricted to in-frame clones and leaves out a portion. In the table there are fewer than 150,000 clones, around 89% of which are singletons. The sample consisted of peripheral blood, taken 28 days after the second AZD1222 dose. The origin of the receptors is an adult who received the AZD1222 COVID-19 vaccine.

The table lists this clone with a few counts. This chain links TRBV7-2 with TRBJ2-7; no clear D. V was pared by 0 bases and J by 6 bases, with 9 bases between. CDR1 and CDR2 from the germline V gene are SGHTA and FQGNSA. The CDR3 extends over 13 amino acids. CDR3 coding DNA: TGTGCCAGCAGCTTAGCTTTCAGTGGCGAGCAGTACTTC. Protein: CASSLAFSGEQYF. Filled out from reference TRBV7-2 and TRBJ2-7, the complete variable domain reads GAGVSQSPSNKVTEKGKDVELRCDPISGHTALYWYRQSLGQGLEFLIYFQGNSAPDKSGLPSDRFSAERTGGSVSTLTIQRTQQEDSAVYLCASSLAFSGEQYFGPGTRLTVT.

This chain joins TRBV5-1 and TRBJ1-6; no reliable D call. CDR3 length: 14 residues. Trimming took 4 bases from V and 5 from J, leaving 10 bases between them. From germline, CDR1 is SGHRS and CDR2 YFSETQ. The CDR3 sequence: CASSPSGDNSPLHF. CDR3 bases: TGCGCCAGCAGCCCGTCAGGAGATAATTCACCCCTCCACTTT.

The chain employs TRBV2 and TRBJ2-5, with TRBD2 matching 10 bases. The trim removed 3 bases at V and 1 base at J, leaving 5 bases unmatched. The CDR3 totals 16 residues. CDR1 is SNHLY and CDR2 is FYNNEI in the germline V gene. Here the CDR3 reads CASSESVAGGQETQYF. CDR3 sequence (DNA): TGTGCCAGCAGTGAGTCGGTAGCGGGGGGCCAAGAGACCCAGTACTTC.

The V call is TRBV5-1, the J call TRBJ2-3, with D perhaps matching TRBD1 (5 bases). With 5 bases removed from V and 0 bases from J, the gap between germline ends came to 7 bases. The CDR3 has 13 amino acids. CDR1 is SGHRS, CDR2 YFSETQ, per germline. The CDR3 nucleotides read TGCGCCAGCAGGGACAAGAGCACAGATACGCAGTATTTT. Translated, it gives CASRDKSTDTQYF.

The chain couples TRBV5-1 to TRBJ2-2, with a possible D match to TRBD2 (5 bases). The CDR3 runs 15 residues. V was cut by 2 bases and J by 5 bases, with 13 bases left in between. Germline V gene data show CDR1 as SGHRS and CDR2 as YFSETQ. CDR3 loop: CASSFAGIGTGELFF. The CDR3 DNA follows: TGCGCCAGCAGCTTTGCGGGCATCGGAACCGGGGAGCTGTTTTTT.

This sequence joins TRBV27 and TRBJ2-2; 10 bases align to TRBD2. In germline, CDR1 is MNHEY, CDR2 SMNVEV (reference sequence). V lost 4 bases and J lost 6; bases outside the gene matches: 5. CDR3 length: 15 amino acids. CDR3 bases: TGTGCCAGCAGTTCCACTAGCGGGGTTCCCGGGGAGCTGTTTTTT. Its protein product is CASSSTSGVPGELFF.

The chain is built from TRBV20-1 and TRBJ2-1, with 9 positions matching TRBD1. Germline CDR1 and CDR2: DFQATT and SNEGSKA (reference sequence). The ends lost 3 bases at V and 8 bases at J; junction bases unmatched: 8. The CDR3 sequence is 14 residues long. CDR3 loop: CSASRGQGFDEQFF. CDR3 DNA: TGCAGTGCTAGTAGGGGACAGGGTTTCGATGAGCAGTTCTTC.

This clone appeared a single time. The rearrangement links TRBV9 to TRBJ2-3, with 9 bases identical to TRBD2. CDR3 length: 19 amino acids. Germline V gives CDR1 SGDLS, CDR2 YYNGEE. Unmatched junction bases numbered 12, after V lost 0 bases and J lost 1 base. The DNA of the CDR3 is TGTGCCAGCAGCGTAGCTCAGTCTAGCGGGGCGGCCGGCACAGATACGCAGTATTTT. Translated: CASSVAQSSGAAGTDTQYF.

The chain links TRBV6-5 to TRBJ1-6; no clear D. Between the trimmed V and J ends, which lost 0 bases and 10 bases, there was a span of 13 bases. This CDR3 is 15 amino acids long. The germline V gene encodes CDR1 MNHEY and CDR2 SVGAGI. CDR3 protein: CASSYSSRIGSPLHF. The CDR3 nucleotides read TGTGCCAGCAGTTACTCCTCCAGGATCGGATCACCCCTCCACTTT.

This clone was counted once. V gene TRBV2 combines with J gene TRBJ2-7; TRBD2 is a possible D gene (6 bases). Per the germline V gene, CDR1 is SNHLY and CDR2 is FYNNEI. The germline V and J ends were trimmed by 10 bases and 3 bases, with 10 bases remaining between them. The length of the CDR3 is 11 residues. DNA for the CDR3: TGTGCCATGGGGGAGGACTACGAGCAGTACTTC. This sequence encodes CAMGEDYEQYF. Supplemented by reference TRBV2 and TRBJ2-7, the full variable domain reads EPEVTQTPSHQVTQMGQEVILRCVPISNHLYFYWYRQILGQKVEFLVSFYNNEISEKSEIFDDQFSVERPDGSNFTLKIRSTKLEDSAMYFCAMGEDYEQYFGPGTRLTVT.

The chain employs TRBV15 and TRBJ1-4, with no clear D. The CDR3 covers 13 residues. V dropped 0 bases and J dropped 4 bases, with 3 bases sitting between them. Germline CDR1 and CDR2: LNHNV and YYDKDF (reference sequence). The CDR3 reads CATSRDRNEKLFF. CDR3 DNA: TGTGCCACCAGCAGAGACCGTAATGAAAAACTGTTTTTT.

The J gene is TRBJ1-2, the V gene TRBV3-1 (or the pseudogene TRBV3-2), with D possibly matching TRBD1 (6 bases). The CDR3 sequence is 16 residues long. Deletions cut 0 bases from V and 8 bases from J, with 19 bases between. From germline, CDR1 is LGHDT and CDR2 YNNKEL (reference sequence). The CDR3 DNA sequence: TGTGCCAGCAGCCAAGATTGGGGAGGGACAAGCGGGGGCTACACCTTC. Translated, it gives CASSQDWGGTSGGYTF.

The rearrangement uses TRBV6-2 or TRBV6-3 and TRBJ2-6; no clear D. The CDR3 has 13 residues. The germline CDR1 and CDR2 sequences are MNHEY and SVGEGT. The V end was cut by 6 bases, the J end by 1 base, with 4 bases between. Written as DNA, the CDR3 is TGTGCCAGCAGCCGATCTGGGGCCAACGTCCTGACTTTC. Its translation: CASSRSGANVLTF.

The rearrangement links TRBV14 to TRBJ2-7; a possible D gene is TRBD2 (6 bases). V shed 3 bases and J shed 7 bases, with 16 bases lying between them. Germline CDR1 and CDR2: SGHDN and FVKESK. The CDR3 contains 14 residues. The CDR3 loop reads CASSQSLAKPEQYF. The CDR3 DNA is TGTGCCAGCAGCCAGAGTCTAGCGAAGCCTGAGCAGTACTTC.

Regarding this clone: One end of the junction fails to match germline, which may point to a read error. Distinct nucleotide sequences in the sample also encode this CDR3. V gene TRBV4-2 combines with J gene TRBJ2-2; D may be TRBD1 or TRBD2 (5 bases each). This CDR3 region has 15 residues. Per germline, CDR1 LGHNA and CDR2 YNFKEQ. Written as DNA, the CDR3 is TGTGCCAGCAGCCACCCGGGACCGAACCCCGGGGAGCTGTTTTTT. Its translation is CASSHPGPNPGELFF.

The chain employs TRBV4-3 and TRBJ2-7; 7 nucleotides align to TRBD1. Germline-derived CDR1 and CDR2 are LGHNA and YSLEER. J lost 1 base, V lost 0 bases, and 9 bases had no gene match. The CDR3 covers 17 residues. The CDR3 nucleotides are TGCGCCAGCAGCCAAGATTACAGGGGCCACTATTCCTACGAGCAGTACTTC. Its translation is CASSQDYRGHYSYEQYF.

In nucleotides, the CDR3 is TGTGCCAGCAGCCAAGATCGCACCGCCTATAGCAATCAGCCCCAGCATTTT. This gives the protein CASSQDRTAYSNQPQHF. The V gene is TRBV3-1 (or the pseudogene TRBV3-2), the J gene TRBJ1-5; D is ambiguous. The CDR3 is 17 amino acids. Trimming shortened V by 0 bases and J by 0 bases, and 12 bases separated the two germline ends. Germline V CDR1 and CDR2: LGHDT, YNNKEL (reference sequence).

The chain combines TRBV27 with TRBJ1-5; D not resolved. The CDR3 totals 13 residues. V was shortened by 3 bases and J by 7 bases, with 10 bases between the two germline ends. Germline CDR1 and CDR2: MNHEY and SMNVEV (reference sequence). The CDR3 is CASSFKLGQPQHF. CDR3 nucleotides: TGTGCCAGCAGTTTTAAATTGGGACAGCCCCAGCATTTT.

The V and J genes are TRBV3-1 (or the pseudogene TRBV3-2) and TRBJ2-1, with D maybe TRBD2 (6 bases). V was trimmed by 1 base and J by 4 bases, leaving 11 bases between them. This CDR3 contains 15 residues. CDR1 is LGHDT, CDR2 YNNKEL, per germline (reference sequence). CDR3 nucleotide sequence: TGTGCCAGCAGCCAAGTCACCGGGGGTTACAATGAGCAGTTCTTC. Protein: CASSQVTGGYNEQFF.